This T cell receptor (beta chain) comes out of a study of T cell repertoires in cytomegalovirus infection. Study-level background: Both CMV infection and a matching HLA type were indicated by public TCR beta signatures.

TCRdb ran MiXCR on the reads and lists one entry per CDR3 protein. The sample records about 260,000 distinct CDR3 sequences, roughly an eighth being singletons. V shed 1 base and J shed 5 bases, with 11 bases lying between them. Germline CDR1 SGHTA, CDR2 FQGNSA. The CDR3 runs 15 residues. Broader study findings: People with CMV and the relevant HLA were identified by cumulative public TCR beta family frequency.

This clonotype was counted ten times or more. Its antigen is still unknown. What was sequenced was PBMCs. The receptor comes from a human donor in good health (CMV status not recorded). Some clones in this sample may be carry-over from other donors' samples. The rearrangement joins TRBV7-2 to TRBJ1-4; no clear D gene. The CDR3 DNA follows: TGTGCCAGCAGCTTAGGGGCGGAGGGAAATGAAAAACTGTTTTTT. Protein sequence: CASSLGAEGNEKLFF.